The next 32 T cell receptor beta chains were all read from a single sample in a study of blood T cell repertoires in COVID-19. Here immunoSEQ multiplex PCR was the method, and the copy in TCRdb shows in-frame clones only, minus some. The sample shows approximately 170,000 clones, about 86% of them seen only once. Input material: PBMCs or T cells enriched from blood (not recorded which). The origin of the receptors is a woman aged 45-59 years in a cohort exposed to, infected with or recovered from COVID-19 (not recorded which).

The chain combines TRBV4-2 with TRBJ2-4; D perhaps matches TRBD1 (6 bases). Germline CDR1 is LGHNA and CDR2 is YNFKEQ. This CDR3 has 13 amino acids. Trimming removed 3 bases at V and 7 bases at J, with 10 bases between. CDR3 bases: TGTGCCAGCAGCCAGGGGGCTACTAACATTCAGTACTTC. Protein sequence: CASSQGATNIQYF.

This sequence joins TRBV19 and TRBJ2-5, with TRBD2 as a possible D gene (6 bases). Germline assignment: CDR1 LNHDA and CDR2 SQIVND (reference sequence). V dropped 0 bases and J dropped 1 base, with 12 bases sitting between them. This CDR3 is built from 16 residues. The CDR3 DNA follows: TGTGCCAGTAGTATAGAGCGGGGTTCGCCCCAAGAGACCCAGTACTTC. It specifies CASSIERGSPQETQYF.

The gene calls are TRBV19 and TRBJ2-2; tentative D call: TRBD1 (6 bases). CDR3 length: 14 residues. Germline V gene lookup returns CDR1 LNHDA and CDR2 SQIVND (reference sequence). V lost 3 bases and J 1 base, leaving 6 bases between the germline ends. Here the CDR3 DNA reads TGTGCCAGTAGTATGACAGGGAACACCGGGGAGCTGTTTTTT. Protein: CASSMTGNTGELFF.

The chain couples TRBV11-2 to TRBJ2-1, with TRBD2 as a possible D gene (6 bases). The CDR3 loop spans 17 amino acids. Germline V CDR1 and CDR2: SGHAT, FQNNGV. The germline V and J ends were trimmed by 0 bases and 4 bases, with 16 bases remaining between them. The CDR3 coding sequence is TGTGCCAGCAGCTTAGAGGCGGGACCGCCGGTTTACAATGAGCAGTTCTTC. Encoded protein: CASSLEAGPPVYNEQFF.

This clone was observed once. The chain couples TRBV28 to TRBJ1-1; the D is unclear. Germline lookup yields CDR1 MDHEN and CDR2 SYDVKM. V was clipped by 6 bases and J by 1 base, with 21 bases between them. The CDR3 covers 17 residues. CDR3 loop: CASRRVGGSPRNTEAFF. In nucleotides, the CDR3 is TGTGCCAGCAGACGTGTGGGAGGGAGCCCTCGGAACACTGAAGCTTTCTTT.

About this clone itself: Distinct nucleotide sequences in the sample also encode this CDR3. This sequence joins TRBV5-1 and TRBJ1-2; D gene uncertain. The V gene's germline CDR1 is SGHRS and CDR2 YFSETQ. V was cut by 0 bases and J by 3 bases, with 6 bases left in between. The length of the CDR3 is 13 residues. In nucleotides, the CDR3 is TGCGCCAGCAGCTTGGCCGGAGACTATGGCTACACCTTC. It encodes CASSLAGDYGYTF.

V usage is TRBV3-1 (or the pseudogene TRBV3-2) and J usage is TRBJ1-1; 7 bases match TRBD1. Trimming removed 7 bases from V and 4 bases from J; junction bases left unmatched: 12. The CDR3 consists of 15 residues. Germline CDR1 LGHDT, CDR2 YNNKEL (reference sequence). The chain's CDR3 is CASTFGDSSSTEAFF. CDR3 nucleotide sequence: TGTGCCAGCACCTTCGGGGACAGCTCTAGCACTGAAGCTTTCTTT.

The chain couples TRBV6-1 to TRBJ2-5, with D perhaps matching TRBD2 (7 bases). Germline V CDR1 and CDR2: MNHNS, SASEGT. Trimming pared 2 bases from V and 4 bases from J, leaving 17 bases between. This CDR3 is 16 amino acids long. CDR3 in amino acids: CASSEFPSGGGETQYF. The CDR3, as DNA: TGTGCCAGCAGTGAATTCCCTAGCGGAGGGGGAGAGACCCAGTACTTC.

The V gene is TRBV27, the J gene TRBJ1-1; TRBD1 might be the D (6 bases). This CDR3 is built from 14 residues. Germline V gives CDR1 MNHEY, CDR2 SMNVEV (reference sequence). V was clipped by 7 bases and J by 4 bases, with 16 bases between them. In DNA, the CDR3 is TGTGCCAGCAACCACGACAGAGGGGGCACTGAAGCTTTCTTT. Translation gives CASNHDRGGTEAFF.

This clone has a handful of counts. The chain combines TRBV5-6 with TRBJ1-1; 7 bases line up with TRBD1. The CDR3 has 16 residues. Germline V gene data show CDR1 as SGHDT and CDR2 as YYEEEE. V gave up 7 bases and J gave up 0 bases; unmatched junction bases: 12. The CDR3 DNA is TGTGCCAGCCCCAAAACTTTGGACAGGTTGAACACTGAAGCTTTCTTT. As protein: CASPKTLDRLNTEAFF.

As to this clone: Sequence at one end of the junction differs from germline and may be a read error. The chain recombines TRBV28 with TRBJ1-3; no definite D call. The CDR3 loop spans 13 amino acids. CDR1 is MDHEN and CDR2 is SYDVKM in the germline V gene. The CDR3 here is CASSRWPTESRNF. CDR3 DNA: TGTGCCAGCAGTCGATGGCCCACGGAGTCTAGGAATTTT.

V gene TRBV4-1 combines with J gene TRBJ2-3, with D perhaps matching TRBD1 (5 bases). Germline V gene lookup returns CDR1 MGHRA and CDR2 YSYEKL. V lost 1 base, J lost 0 bases, and 5 bases lay in between. The CDR3 totals 14 residues. The CDR3 sequence is CASSQAGSTDTQYF. CDR3 sequence (DNA): TGCGCCAGCAGCCAAGCAGGGAGCACAGATACGCAGTATTTT.

The chain uses TRBV10-3 and TRBJ2-7, with 7 bases aligning to TRBD1. This CDR3 region has 13 residues. V trimming: 6 bases; J trimming: 6 bases; junction bases outside the gene matches: 8. Germline assignment: CDR1 ENHRY and CDR2 SYGVKD. As DNA, the CDR3 is TGTGCCATCAGCGACAGGGTGGCGGGCGAGCAGTACTTC. Amino acids: CAISDRVAGEQYF.

The J gene is TRBJ2-5, the V gene TRBV12-3 or TRBV12-4, with TRBD1 as a possible D gene (5 bases). This CDR3 is 12 amino acids long. With 7 bases removed from V and 2 bases from J, the gap between germline ends came to 8 bases. The CDR3 sequence: CASNQGQETQYF. The CDR3 region has the DNA TGTGCCAGCAACCAGGGACAAGAGACCCAGTACTTC.

V is TRBV7-3 and J is TRBJ2-6; 7 bases match TRBD1. This CDR3 comprises 16 residues. The trim removed 4 bases at V and 2 bases at J, leaving 5 bases unmatched. Germline V gene sequence: CDR1 SGHTA, CDR2 FQGTGA. DNA of the CDR3: TGTGCCAGCAGCTCGCAAGGGGGCACTGGGGCCAACGTCCTGACTTTC. The encoded protein is CASSSQGGTGANVLTF.

The chain couples TRBV30 to TRBJ2-7, with 11 bases matching TRBD2. Unmatched junction bases numbered 11, after V lost 1 base and J lost 0 bases. The germline CDR1 and CDR2 sequences are GTSNPN and SVGIG (reference sequence). The CDR3 runs 18 residues. The DNA for the CDR3 is TGTGCCTGGAGTGGAGGGACTAGCGGAGCTAAAAGCTCCTACGAGCAGTACTTC. It codes for CAWSGGTSGAKSSYEQYF.

This clone was counted between two and nine times. The rearrangement links TRBV5-8 to TRBJ1-2; possible D gene TRBD1, 5 bases. The germline V gene has CDR1 SGHTS and CDR2 YDEGEE. This CDR3 has 13 amino acids. The V end was cut by 2 bases, the J end by 4 bases, with 9 bases between. CDR3 coding DNA: TGTGCCAGCAGCTTCAACAGGCTCTATGGCTACACCTTC. As protein: CASSFNRLYGYTF.

The V gene is TRBV15, the J gene TRBJ2-2; D is possibly TRBD1 (5 bases). V lost 5 bases and J lost 3, with 7 bases in between. The CDR3 sequence is 13 residues long. Germline assignment: CDR1 LNHNV and CDR2 YYDKDF (reference sequence). Written as DNA, the CDR3 is TGTGCCACCAGCCGACAGTACACCGGGGAGCTGTTTTTT. It specifies CATSRQYTGELFF.

The chain links TRBV7-3 to TRBJ2-1; tentatively, D is TRBD2 (7 bases). The CDR3 contains 14 residues. V lost 6 bases and J 5 bases, leaving 14 bases between the germline ends. In germline, CDR1 is SGHTA, CDR2 FQGTGA. CDR3 loop: CASRRRGRDNEQFF. CDR3 nucleotide sequence: TGTGCCAGCAGGAGGAGGGGGAGGGACAATGAGCAGTTCTTC.

The chain is built from TRBV18 and TRBJ2-5; no clear D. CDR1 and CDR2 (germline): KGHSH, LQKENI. Trimming took 4 bases from V and 1 from J, leaving 10 bases between them. CDR3 length: 14 amino acids. CDR3 region: CASSRPSVQETQYF. CDR3 nucleotide sequence: TGTGCCAGCTCACGCCCCTCAGTCCAAGAGACCCAGTACTTC.

This chain joins TRBV3-1 (or the pseudogene TRBV3-2) and TRBJ2-2, with 7 bases that match TRBD2. The germline gives CDR1 LGHDT, CDR2 YNNKEL (reference sequence). V gave up 1 base and J gave up 3 bases; unmatched junction bases: 8. This CDR3 region has 17 residues. The CDR3 sequence: CASSQASGIGDTGELFF. CDR3 bases: TGTGCCAGCAGCCAAGCGAGCGGGATAGGGGACACCGGGGAGCTGTTTTTT.

CDR3 region: CASSEIRGGVDYEQYF. CDR3 nucleotide sequence: TGTGCCAGCAGTGAAATTCGGGGCGGGGTGGACTACGAGCAGTACTTC. This chain connects TRBV6-1 to TRBJ2-7, with D perhaps TRBD2 (6 bases). The CDR3 totals 16 residues. The germline V and J ends were trimmed by 2 bases and 3 bases, with 17 bases remaining between them. Looked up from germline, CDR1 is MNHNS and CDR2 is SASEGT.

The chain joins TRBV5-1 to TRBJ2-5; weak D call: TRBD2 (5 bases). The germline gives CDR1 SGHRS, CDR2 YFSETQ. The CDR3 length is 15 residues. The germline V and J ends were trimmed by 0 bases and 10 bases, with 19 bases remaining between them. CDR3 in amino acids: CASSLVIDIPRDQYF. CDR3 coding DNA: TGCGCCAGCAGCTTGGTTATTGACATCCCGAGGGACCAGTACTTC.

The rearrangement uses TRBV2 and TRBJ1-4; a weak D match, TRBD1 (5 bases). The germline V gene has CDR1 SNHLY and CDR2 FYNNEI. The CDR3 sequence is 13 residues long. Between the trimmed V and J ends, which lost 7 bases and 10 bases, there was a span of 16 bases. CDR3 in DNA: TGTGCCAGCACCACGTCGGGGGGTGGAAAACTGTTTTTT. This sequence encodes CASTTSGGGKLFF.

The rearrangement links TRBV28 to TRBJ1-5; D unclear. Per the germline V gene, CDR1 is MDHEN and CDR2 is SYDVKM. The CDR3 extends over 13 amino acids. V was shortened by 3 bases and J by 3 bases, with 6 bases between the two germline ends. CDR3 loop: CASSFSVNQPQHF. DNA of the CDR3: TGTGCCAGCAGTTTCTCGGTCAATCAGCCCCAGCATTTT.

This chain connects TRBV28 to TRBJ1-6, with D perhaps matching TRBD1 (5 bases). V was shortened by 5 bases and J by 7 bases, with 18 bases between the two germline ends. The CDR3 is made up of 16 amino acids. Germline CDR1 MDHEN, CDR2 SYDVKM. The CDR3 protein is CASSDNRNFGNSPLHF. CDR3 nucleotides: TGTGCCAGCAGTGACAACAGGAATTTCGGAAATTCACCCCTCCACTTT.

The rearrangement joins TRBV15 to TRBJ2-1, with D perhaps TRBD2 (5 bases). The V gene lost 3 bases and the J gene lost 2 bases, with 11 bases spanning the gap. Per the germline V gene, CDR1 is LNHNV and CDR2 is YYDKDF (reference sequence). The CDR3 has 15 amino acids. DNA of the CDR3: TGTGCCACCAGCAGCCCCGGGGTGGCCTACAATGAGCAGTTCTTC. Translation gives CATSSPGVAYNEQFF.

J is TRBJ2-1 and V is TRBV24-1; D is possibly TRBD2 (6 bases). There are 14 residues in the CDR3. Germline loops: CDR1 KGHDR, CDR2 SFDVKD. Deletions cut 8 bases from V and 2 bases from J, with 12 bases between. In DNA form, the CDR3 reads TGTGCCACCAAGGGGACTGAGACCTACAATGAGCAGTTCTTC. This gives the protein CATKGTETYNEQFF.

This clone was detected only once. The V call is TRBV5-6, the J call TRBJ2-2; 8 bases match TRBD1. The germline V gene has CDR1 SGHDT and CDR2 YYEEEE. This CDR3 is built from 16 residues. After removal of 4 bases from V and 9 bases from J, the junction contained 14 bases not matched to a gene. The CDR3 loop reads CASSDSFGTGDRELFF. The DNA of the CDR3 is TGTGCCAGCAGCGACAGTTTCGGGACAGGAGACCGGGAGCTGTTTTTT.

CDR3 loop: CASSQHLGEVDYGYTF. Here the CDR3 DNA reads TGTGCCAGCAGCCAACATTTGGGGGAGGTTGACTATGGCTACACCTTC. The chain carries TRBV3-1 (or the pseudogene TRBV3-2) and TRBJ1-2; TRBD1 might be the D (5 bases). This CDR3 is built from 16 residues. Germline loops: CDR1 LGHDT, CDR2 YNNKEL (reference sequence). Deletions cut 2 bases from V and 3 bases from J, with 16 bases between.

This rearrangement joins TRBV6-4 to TRBJ1-2, with 9 bases aligning to TRBD1. V lost 6 bases, J lost 8 bases, and 4 bases stayed unmatched. This CDR3 contains 12 residues. Germline values: CDR1 MRHNA, CDR2 SNTAGT. DNA of the CDR3: TGTGCCAGCAGGGGGACAGGGCAAGGCTACACCTTC. It specifies CASRGTGQGYTF.

The chain uses TRBV10-3 and TRBJ2-5; D is unclear. V dropped 5 bases and J dropped 4 bases, with 8 bases sitting between them. Germline assignment: CDR1 ENHRY and CDR2 SYGVKD. The CDR3 spans 12 residues. As DNA, the CDR3 is TGTGCCATCAGTTCAACCGGAGAGACCCAGTACTTC. This translates into CAISSTGETQYF.